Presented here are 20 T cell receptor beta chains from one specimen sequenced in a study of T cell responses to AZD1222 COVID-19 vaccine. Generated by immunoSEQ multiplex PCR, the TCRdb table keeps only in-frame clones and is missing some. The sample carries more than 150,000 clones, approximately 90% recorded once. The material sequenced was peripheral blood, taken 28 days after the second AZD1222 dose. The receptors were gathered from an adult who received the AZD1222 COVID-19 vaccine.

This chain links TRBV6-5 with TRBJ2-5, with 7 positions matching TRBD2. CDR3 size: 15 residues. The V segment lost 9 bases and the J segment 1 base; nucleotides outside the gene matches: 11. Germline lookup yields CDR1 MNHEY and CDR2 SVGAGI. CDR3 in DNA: TGTGCCAGTCAATTTATGGGGGGGACCCAAGAGACCCAGTACTTC. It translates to CASQFMGGTQETQYF.

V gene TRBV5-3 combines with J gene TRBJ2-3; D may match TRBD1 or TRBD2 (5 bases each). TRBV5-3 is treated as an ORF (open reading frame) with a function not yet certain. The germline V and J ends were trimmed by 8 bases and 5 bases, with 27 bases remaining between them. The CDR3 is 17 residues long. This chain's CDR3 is CARDGSEGFGHGDTQYF. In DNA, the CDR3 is TGTGCCAGGGACGGGTCTGAGGGGTTCGGGCATGGAGATACGCAGTATTTT.

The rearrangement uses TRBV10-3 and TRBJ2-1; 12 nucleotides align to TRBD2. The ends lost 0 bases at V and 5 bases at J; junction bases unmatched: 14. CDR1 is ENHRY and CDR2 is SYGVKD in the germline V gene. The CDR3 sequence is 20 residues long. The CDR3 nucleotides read TGTGCCATCAGTGAGTCGAGTGGCAGGGCTAGGACTAGCGGGAACAATGAGCAGTTCTTC. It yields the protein CAISESSGRARTSGNNEQFF.

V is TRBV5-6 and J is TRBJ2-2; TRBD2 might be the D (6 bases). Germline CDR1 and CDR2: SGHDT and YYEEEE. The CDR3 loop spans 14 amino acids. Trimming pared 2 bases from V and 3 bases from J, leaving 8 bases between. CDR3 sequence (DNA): TGTGCCAGCAGCTTTGGAGGGTACACCGGGGAGCTGTTTTTT. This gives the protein CASSFGGYTGELFF.

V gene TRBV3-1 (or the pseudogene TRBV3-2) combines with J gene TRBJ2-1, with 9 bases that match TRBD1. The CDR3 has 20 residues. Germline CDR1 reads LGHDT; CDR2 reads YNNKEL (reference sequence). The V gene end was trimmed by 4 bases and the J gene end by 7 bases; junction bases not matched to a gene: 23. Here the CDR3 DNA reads TGTGCCAGCAGCCCACTACATGGACAGGGGCAAGCCCGGGTATCAAATGAGCAGTTCTTC. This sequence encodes CASSPLHGQGQARVSNEQFF.

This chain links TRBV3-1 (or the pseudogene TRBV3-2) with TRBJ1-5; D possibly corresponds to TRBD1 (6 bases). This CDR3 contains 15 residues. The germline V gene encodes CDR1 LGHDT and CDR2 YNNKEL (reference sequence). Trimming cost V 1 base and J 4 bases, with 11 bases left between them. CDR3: CASSQGNRANQPQHF. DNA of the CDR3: TGTGCCAGCAGCCAAGGAAACAGGGCTAATCAGCCCCAGCATTTT.

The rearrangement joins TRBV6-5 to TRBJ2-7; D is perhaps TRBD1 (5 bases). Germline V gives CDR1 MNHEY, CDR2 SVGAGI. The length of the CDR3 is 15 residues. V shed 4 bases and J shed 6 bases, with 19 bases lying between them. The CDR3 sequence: CASSFRGHRPFEQYF. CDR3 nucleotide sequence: TGTGCCAGCAGTTTCCGTGGACACCGCCCTTTCGAGCAGTACTTC.

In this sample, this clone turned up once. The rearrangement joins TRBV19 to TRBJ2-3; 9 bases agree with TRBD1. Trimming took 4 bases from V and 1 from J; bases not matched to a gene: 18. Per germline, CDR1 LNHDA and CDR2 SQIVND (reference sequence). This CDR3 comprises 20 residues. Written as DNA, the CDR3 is TGTGCCAGTAGTAGCGGACAGGGGCGTAGGGGGGAATGGGGCACAGATACGCAGTATTTT. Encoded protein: CASSSGQGRRGEWGTDTQYF.

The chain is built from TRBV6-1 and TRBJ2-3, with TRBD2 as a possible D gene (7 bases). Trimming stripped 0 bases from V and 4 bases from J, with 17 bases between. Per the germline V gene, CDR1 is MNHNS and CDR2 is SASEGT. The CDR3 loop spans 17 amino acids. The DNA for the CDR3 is TGTGCCAGCAGTGAAGCCAGGGGTAGCGGGTACGCAGATACGCAGTATTTT. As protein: CASSEARGSGYADTQYF.

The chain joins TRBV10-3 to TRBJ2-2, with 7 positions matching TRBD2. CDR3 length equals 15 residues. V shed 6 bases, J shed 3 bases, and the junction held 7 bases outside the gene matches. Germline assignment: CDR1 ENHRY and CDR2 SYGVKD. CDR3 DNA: TGTGCCATCAGGGTTAGCGGGTCGGACACCGGGGAGCTGTTTTTT. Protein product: CAIRVSGSDTGELFF.

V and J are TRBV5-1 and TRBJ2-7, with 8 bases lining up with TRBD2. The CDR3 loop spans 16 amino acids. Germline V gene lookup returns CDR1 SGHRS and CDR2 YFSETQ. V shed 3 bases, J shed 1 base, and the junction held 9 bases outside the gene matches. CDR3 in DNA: TGCGCCAGCAGCTCCCGAACGGGAGGGACGTCCTACGAGCAGTACTTC. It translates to CASSSRTGGTSYEQYF.

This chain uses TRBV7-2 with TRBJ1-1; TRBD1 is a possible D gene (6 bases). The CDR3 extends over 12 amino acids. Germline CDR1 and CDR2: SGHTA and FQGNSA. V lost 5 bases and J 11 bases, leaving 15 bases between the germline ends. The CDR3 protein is CASSARDMRAFF. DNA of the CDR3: TGTGCCAGCAGCGCACGGGACATGAGGGCTTTCTTT.

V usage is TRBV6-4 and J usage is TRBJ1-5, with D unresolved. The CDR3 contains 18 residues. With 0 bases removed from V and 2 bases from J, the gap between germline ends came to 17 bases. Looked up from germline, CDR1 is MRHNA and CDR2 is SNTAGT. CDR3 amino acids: CASSDSVVKSTGNQPQHF. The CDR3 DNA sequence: TGTGCCAGCAGTGACTCCGTGGTAAAGTCTACGGGCAATCAGCCCCAGCATTTT.

Written as DNA, the CDR3 is TGTGCCACCCAGGGACTCAGTGCGAACACTGAAGCTTTCTTT. It encodes CATQGLSANTEAFF. The rearrangement uses TRBV27 and TRBJ1-1; a possible D gene is TRBD1 (5 bases). Germline CDR1 is MNHEY and CDR2 is SMNVEV (reference sequence). With 10 bases removed from V and 1 base from J, the gap between germline ends came to 16 bases. The CDR3 spans 14 residues.

The CDR3 protein is CAISGAGGHDTQYF. The CDR3 coding sequence is TGTGCCATCAGTGGTGCGGGAGGGCACGATACGCAGTATTTT. J is TRBJ2-3 and V is TRBV10-3, with 9 bases that match TRBD2. The CDR3 totals 14 residues. Trimming took 4 bases from V and 6 from J; bases not matched to a gene: 5. Germline V gene data show CDR1 as ENHRY and CDR2 as SYGVKD.

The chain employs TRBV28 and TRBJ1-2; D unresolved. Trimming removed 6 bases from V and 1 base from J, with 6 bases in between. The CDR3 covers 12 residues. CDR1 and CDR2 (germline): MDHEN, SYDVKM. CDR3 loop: CASRALNYGYTF. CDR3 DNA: TGTGCCAGCAGAGCGCTTAACTATGGCTACACCTTC.

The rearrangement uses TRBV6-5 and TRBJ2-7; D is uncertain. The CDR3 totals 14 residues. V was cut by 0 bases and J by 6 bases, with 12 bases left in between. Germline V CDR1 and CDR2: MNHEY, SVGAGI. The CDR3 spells CASSYSKMVLEQYF. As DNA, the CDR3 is TGTGCCAGCAGTTACTCCAAAATGGTGCTCGAGCAGTACTTC.

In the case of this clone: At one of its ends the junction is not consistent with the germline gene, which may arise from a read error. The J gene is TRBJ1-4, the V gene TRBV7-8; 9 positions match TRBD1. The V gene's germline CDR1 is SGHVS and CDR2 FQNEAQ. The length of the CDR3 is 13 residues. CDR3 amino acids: CASSSNTGTGRYF. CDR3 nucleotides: TGTGCCAGCAGCTCTAACACCGGGACAGGGAGATATTTT.

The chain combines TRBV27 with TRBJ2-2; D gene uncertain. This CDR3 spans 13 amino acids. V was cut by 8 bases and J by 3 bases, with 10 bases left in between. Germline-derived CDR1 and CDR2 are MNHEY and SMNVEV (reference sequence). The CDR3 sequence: CASRRQHTGELFF. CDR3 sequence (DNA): TGTGCCAGCCGTCGACAACACACCGGGGAGCTGTTTTTT.

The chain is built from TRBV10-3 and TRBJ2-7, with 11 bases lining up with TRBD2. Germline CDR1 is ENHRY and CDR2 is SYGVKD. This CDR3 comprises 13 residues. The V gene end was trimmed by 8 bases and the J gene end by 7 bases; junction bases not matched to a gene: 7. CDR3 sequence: CAIGLAGGSEQYF. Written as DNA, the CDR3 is TGTGCCATCGGTCTAGCGGGAGGTAGTGAGCAGTACTTC.